This T cell receptor beta chain was sequenced in a study of vaccination and CD4 T cells after COVID-19. Study-wide background: The authors exposed cells to overlapping spike peptides derived from SARS-CoV-2, HCoV-NL63, HCoV-OC43 and HCoV-229E. Control cultures, each given a CEFX pool, an HIV-1 Nef pool, or no peptide, were included.

Researchers used the Oncomine TCR Beta short-read assay to sequence DNA from cultured CD4+ T cells. TCRdb passed the PCR reads through MiXCR, listing each CDR3 protein once. Among fewer than 30,000 distinct CDR3 sequences listed, less than 60% were seen once. This clonotype came up a few times. What it recognizes is unknown. With V trimmed by 6 bases and J by 5 bases, 7 bases remained unmatched. Looked up from germline, CDR1 is SNHLY and CDR2 is FYNNEI. The CDR3 is 14 residues long. Documented treatment: approximately nine-day PBMC culture with coronavirus spike peptide pools or control peptides (ViraFEST assay). ViraFEST used peptide pools to expand antigen-specific T cells and subsequently sequenced their TCRs.

Source: CD4+ T cells from blood, cultured in vitro, taken before SARS-CoV-2 vaccination. The clonotype comes from a human donor who received a COVID-19 vaccine. The genes are TRBV2 and TRBJ1-1, with 9 bases fitting TRBD1. CDR3 amino acids: CASRGGQGRTEAFF. The DNA for the CDR3 is TGTGCCAGCAGGGGGGGACAGGGACGGACTGAAGCTTTCTTT.